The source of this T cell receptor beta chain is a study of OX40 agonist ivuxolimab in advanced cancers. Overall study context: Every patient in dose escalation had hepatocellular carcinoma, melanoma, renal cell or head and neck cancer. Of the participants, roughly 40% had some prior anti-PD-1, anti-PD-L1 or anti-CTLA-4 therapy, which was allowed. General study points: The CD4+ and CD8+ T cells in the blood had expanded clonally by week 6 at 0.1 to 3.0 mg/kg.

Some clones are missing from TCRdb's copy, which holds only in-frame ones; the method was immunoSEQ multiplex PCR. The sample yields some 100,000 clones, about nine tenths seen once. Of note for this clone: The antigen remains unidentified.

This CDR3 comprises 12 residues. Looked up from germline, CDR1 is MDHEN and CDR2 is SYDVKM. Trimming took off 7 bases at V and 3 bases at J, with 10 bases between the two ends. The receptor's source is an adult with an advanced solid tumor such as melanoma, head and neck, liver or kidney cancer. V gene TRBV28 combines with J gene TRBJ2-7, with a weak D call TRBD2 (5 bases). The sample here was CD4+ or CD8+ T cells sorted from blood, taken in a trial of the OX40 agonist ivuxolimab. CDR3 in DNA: TGTGCCAGCACCTCGGGATACTACGAGCAGTACTTC. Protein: CASTSGYYEQYF.